The following is a T cell receptor beta chain sequence with its context. The source of the sample is a study of blood T cell repertoires in COVID-19. The table came from immunoSEQ multiplex PCR; TCRdb's copy has only in-frame clones and leaves some out. Among approximately 110,000 clones listed, approximately 80% were seen once. CDR1 is MDHEN and CDR2 is SYDVKM in the germline V gene. Trimming pared 5 bases from V and 0 bases from J, leaving 10 bases between. The CDR3 length is 15 residues. The V call is TRBV28, the J call TRBJ1-4; possible D gene TRBD1, 5 bases. The receptor was isolated from a woman of 80 years or more with active or convalescent COVID-19. Sample: peripheral blood. The CDR3 region is CASSLPGATNEKLFF. CDR3 DNA: TGTGCCAGCAGTCTCCCGGGGGCAACTAATGAAAAACTGTTTTTT.